Below are 9 T cell receptor beta chains sequenced from a single sample in a study of blood T cell repertoires in COVID-19. TCRdb's copy holds only in-frame clones and misses some; the assay was immunoSEQ multiplex PCR. Of tens of thousands of clones in the sample, around three quarters are singletons; the top ten hold approximately 15%. The material sequenced was peripheral blood. These receptors were obtained from a man aged 55 to 69 with acute or convalescent COVID-19.

The J gene is TRBJ1-6, the V gene TRBV5-8; D unclear. Trimming removed 0 bases at V and 7 bases at J, with 8 bases between. This CDR3 has 14 amino acids. Per the germline V gene, CDR1 is SGHTS and CDR2 is YDEGEE. The CDR3 bases are TGTGCCAGCAGCTTGGGCTATCGGAATTCACCCCTCCACTTT. Its translation is CASSLGYRNSPLHF.

The CDR3 sequence: CASSSDRSLNSPLHF. The CDR3 DNA is TGCGCCAGCAGCTCTGACAGAAGTTTGAATTCACCCCTCCACTTT. The genes are TRBV4-1 and TRBJ1-6, with a tentative D call TRBD1 (5 bases). V was clipped by 5 bases and J by 7 bases, with 15 bases between them. Germline CDR1 is MGHRA and CDR2 is YSYEKL. This CDR3 is built from 15 residues.

The CDR3 nucleotides are TGTGCCAGCAGCTTAGTAGCCAGGGGAAACACTGAAGCTTTCTTT. Protein product: CASSLVARGNTEAFF. The rearrangement links TRBV7-2 to TRBJ1-1; D is perhaps TRBD1 (6 bases). Germline-derived CDR1 and CDR2 are SGHTA and FQGNSA. The CDR3 loop spans 15 amino acids. The ends were cut back, 1 base at V and 2 bases at J, with 11 bases in the middle.

The chain employs TRBV4-3 and TRBJ2-5; TRBD2 matches at 12 bases. The V segment lost 4 bases and the J segment 1 base; nucleotides outside the gene matches: 4. CDR1 LGHNA and CDR2 YSLEER come from the germline V gene. The CDR3 length is 16 residues. The chain's CDR3 is CASSRLAGDPQETQYF. The CDR3 DNA is TGCGCCAGCAGCCGACTAGCGGGGGACCCCCAAGAGACCCAGTACTTC.

This chain connects TRBV7-2 to TRBJ2-7; TRBD1 is a possible D gene (8 bases). The V gene's germline CDR1 is SGHTA and CDR2 FQGNSA. V was trimmed by 0 bases and J by 2 bases, leaving 14 bases between them. This CDR3 comprises 16 residues. The CDR3 sequence: CASSLATQGGAYEQYF. The CDR3 region has the DNA TGTGCCAGCAGCTTAGCGACACAGGGGGGGGCCTACGAGCAGTACTTC.

The rearrangement uses TRBV9 and TRBJ1-6; D is possibly TRBD1 (5 bases). V lost 0 bases, J lost 10 bases, and 11 bases lay in between. This CDR3 has 14 residues. Germline CDR1 is SGDLS and CDR2 is YYNGEE. The CDR3 DNA sequence: TGTGCCAGCAGCGTAGAAGGGGAAGGATCACCCCTCCACTTT. Residues: CASSVEGEGSPLHF. Full variable domain (remainder filled in from reference TRBV9 and TRBJ1-6): DSGVTQTPKHLITATGQRVTLRCSPRSGDLSVYWYQQSLDQGLQFLIQYYNGEERAKGNILERFSAQQFPDLHSELNLSSLELGDSALYFCASSVEGEGSPLHFGNGTRLTVT.

V and J are TRBV7-9 and TRBJ2-2; TRBD2 matches 8 bases. V shed 6 bases and J 4 bases; nucleotides not matched to a gene: 4. CDR1 and CDR2 from the germline V gene are SEHNR and FQNEAQ (reference sequence). The CDR3 loop spans 14 amino acids. This CDR3 is CASSQLAATGELFF. The CDR3 DNA reads as TGTGCCAGCAGTCAACTAGCGGCCACCGGGGAGCTGTTTTTT.

The rearrangement joins TRBV25-1 to TRBJ1-6; D possibly corresponds to TRBD1 (5 bases). V lost 2 bases to trimming and J lost 3 bases, with 11 bases between them. The CDR3 covers 16 residues. Germline V gene data show CDR1 as MGHDK and CDR2 as SYGVNS. Here the CDR3 reads CASSERQGLYNSPLHF. The CDR3 bases are TGTGCCAGCAGTGAAAGGCAGGGCCTCTATAATTCACCCCTCCACTTT.

The table lists this clone with a few counts. The V gene is TRBV15, the J gene TRBJ2-7; tentative D call: TRBD1 (5 bases). The CDR3 loop spans 13 amino acids. Deletions cut 1 base from V and 7 bases from J, with 11 bases between. Germline CDR1 reads LNHNV; CDR2 reads YYDKDF (reference sequence). CDR3 region: CATSRGQGWEQYF. The DNA for the CDR3 is TGTGCCACCAGCAGAGGCCAGGGCTGGGAGCAGTACTTC.